This T cell receptor (beta chain) stems from a study of T-cell reconstitution after alpha-beta-depleted transplantation in children. Study observations and caveats: At the one-year point after transplant, T-cell counts and TCRbeta diversity were found to come mostly from T cells that had been newly produced.

This clonotype appeared many times. The antigen is not known. The TCRbeta library incorporated unique molecular identifiers. Using its own MiXCR run on the PCR reads, TCRdb lists one record per CDR3 protein. Of some 29,000 distinct CDR3 sequences in the sample, 5.5% to 7.5% were seen once. The CDR3 is made up of 16 amino acids. V was pared by 6 bases and J by 1 base, with 2 bases of the junction left unmatched. Per the germline V gene, CDR1 is LNHDA and CDR2 is SQIVND (reference sequence). This TCR was recovered from a male patient aged 10 to 17 who had a stem cell transplant for acute myeloid leukemia, so the T cells may come from the graft donor. Here the sequenced sample was PBMCs, mostly from graft donor cells, taken 180 days after TCRalphabeta/CD19-depleted stem cell transplant. The J gene is TRBJ2-1, the V gene TRBV19; 14 bases agree with TRBD2. This CDR3 reads CASRGLAGESYNEQFF. CDR3 in DNA: TGTGCCAGTAGGGGACTAGCGGGAGAGTCCTACAATGAGCAGTTCTTC.